This T cell receptor (beta chain) derives from a study of blood T cell repertoires in COVID-19. The assay was immunoSEQ multiplex PCR, and TCRdb's table has in-frame clones only and misses some. The sample records 70,000 to 90,000 clones, more than 80% being singletons. The sample comprised peripheral blood. The source is a woman aged 60-75 years with acute or convalescent COVID-19.

The CDR3 loop reads CASRRTSGGSYEQYF. The CDR3 bases are TGTGCCAGCAGGCGGACTAGCGGGGGCTCCTACGAGCAGTACTTC. The V gene is TRBV28, the J gene TRBJ2-7, with 13 nucleotides matching TRBD2. Germline values: CDR1 MDHEN, CDR2 SYDVKM. The CDR3 runs 15 residues. With 6 bases clipped from V and 0 bases from J, the junction kept 2 bases outside the gene matches.